This section outlines one T cell receptor beta chain sequence together with its context. The antigen remains undetermined. A sample-barcoded 5' primer and a J-beta primer mix were used in a second PCR of roughly 7 to 11 cycles. TCRdb reprocessed the 5' RACE reads via MiXCR and lists one record per CDR3 protein. The table includes about 2 million distinct CDR3 sequences, less than 50% detected once. The sample comes from a study of blood T cells in healthy people across ages. Study-level results: In long-lived donors, naive CD4+ cell counts and diversity exceeded those of aged donors. A strong correlation was seen between TCR beta diversity and naive T cell percentage. Changes in expanded clonotypes were possibly confounded, as the CMV status of donors was unknown. Age advanced and TCR beta diversity per million T cells fell, roughly linearly.

The V segment lost 4 bases and the J segment 4 bases; nucleotides outside the gene matches: 11. Germline CDR1 reads ENHRY; CDR2 reads SYGVKD. This CDR3 spans 16 amino acids. This TCR was recovered from a woman aged 40 to 55 in good health. Source material: blood. This chain links TRBV10-3 with TRBJ2-3; 7 bases match TRBD2. CDR3 protein: CAISGFQAGMADTQYF. The CDR3, as DNA: TGTGCCATCAGTGGGTTTCAAGCGGGGATGGCAGATACGCAGTATTTT.